The 2 T cell receptor beta chains listed next were all sequenced from one sample in a study of T cell clonality in common variable immunodeficiency. TCRdb keeps only in-frame clones here, not all; method: immunoSEQ multiplex PCR. Altogether 30,000 to 45,000 clones were found in the sample, and no singletons occur. Sequenced input: peripheral blood mononuclear cells. These receptors were taken from a person aged 18 to 75 in good health.

This clone was counted ten times or more. The read comes to an end 3 residues before the CDR3 does, leaving the germline J gene to fill in the end. This same CDR3 is encoded by further DNA sequences in the sample. The V call is TRBV7-6, the J call TRBJ1-3, with D perhaps TRBD1 (5 bases). The CDR3 length is 15 residues. CDR1 and CDR2 from the germline V gene are SGHVS and FNYEAQ. V lost 4 bases to trimming and J lost 0 bases, with 10 bases between them. The CDR3 spells CASSSGVPSGNTIYF. The CDR3 DNA, read in part, is TGTGCCAGCAGCTCGGGGGTCCCCTCTGGAAACACC.

This clone was counted at least ten times. The CDR3 end lies 3 residues beyond the end of the read and is filled in from the germline J gene. The chain combines TRBV11-2 with TRBJ2-1, with 10 bases matching TRBD2. The CDR3 loop spans 14 amino acids. The germline V gene has CDR1 SGHAT and CDR2 FQNNGV. The junction had 7 bases not matched to a gene; V was cut back by 5 bases and J by 9 bases. Partial CDR3 DNA: TGTGCCAGCAGCCGCCTAGCGGGAGTTAGTGAG. Protein product: CASSRLAGVSE. The whole CDR3 protein reads CASSRLAGVSEQFF.